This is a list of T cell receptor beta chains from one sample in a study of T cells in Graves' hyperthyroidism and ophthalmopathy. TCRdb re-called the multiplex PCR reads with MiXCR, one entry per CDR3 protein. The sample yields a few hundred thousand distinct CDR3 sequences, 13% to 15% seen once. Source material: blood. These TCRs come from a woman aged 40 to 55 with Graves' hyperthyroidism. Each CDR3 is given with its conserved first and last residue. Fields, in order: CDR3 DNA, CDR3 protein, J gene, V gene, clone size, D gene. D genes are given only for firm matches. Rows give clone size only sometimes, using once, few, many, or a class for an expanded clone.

DNA: TGTGCCAGCAGTTTATTGGCGCCCAGCTCCTACGTGCAGTACTTC
CDR3: CASSLLAPSSYVQYF
J: TRBJ2-7
V: TRBV28
size: many
D: -

DNA: TGTGCCTGGAGTGTATTCCGACTAGCGGGAGAGGGTGAGCAGTTCTTC
CDR3: CAWSVFRLAGEGEQFF
J: TRBJ2-1
V: TRBV30
size: -
D: TRBD2

DNA: TGCGCCAGCAGCTTGGGGGGAGTAGATGGCTACACCTTC
CDR3: CASSLGGVDGYTF
J: TRBJ1-2
V: TRBV5-1
size: few
D: -

DNA: TGTGCCACCCGGACAGGGCTCGAGCAGTACTTC
CDR3: CATRTGLEQYF
J: TRBJ2-7
V: TRBV19
size: few
D: TRBD1

DNA: TGTGCCAGCAGTTTGGACAGGGAGCAGTTCTTC
CDR3: CASSLDREQFF
J: TRBJ2-1
V: TRBV2
size: many
D: TRBD1

DNA: TGTGCCAGCAGCGCCGGACAGGGGGCGAATTCACCCCTCCACTTT
CDR3: CASSAGQGANSPLHF
J: TRBJ1-6
V: TRBV7-2
size: few
D: TRBD1

DNA: TGTGCCACCAGCAGAGATCTAGCGGGAGAAGAGACCCAGTACTTC
CDR3: CATSRDLAGEETQYF
J: TRBJ2-5
V: TRBV15
size: many
D: TRBD2

DNA: TGTGCCAGCAGTTCTCTGGACTGGGGGAACACTGAAGCTTTCTTT
CDR3: CASSSLDWGNTEAFF
J: TRBJ1-1
V: TRBV28
size: -
D: -

DNA: TGCAGTGCTAGAGATGGGGGGAAAGCGGGAGGATACCAAGAGACCCAGTACTTC
CDR3: CSARDGGKAGGYQETQYF
J: TRBJ2-5
V: TRBV20-1
size: many
D: TRBD2

DNA: TGTGCCAGTAGTTCGTATAGCGGGGTGAACTACAATGAGCAGTTCTTC
CDR3: CASSSYSGVNYNEQFF
J: TRBJ2-1
V: TRBV19
size: -
D: TRBD2

DNA: TGTGCCACCAGTGATGCTGGGACTCAAGGAAACACCATATATTTT
CDR3: CATSDAGTQGNTIYF
J: TRBJ1-3
V: TRBV24-1
size: few
D: -

DNA: TGCAGCGTTGAACTAGCGGGAACTGAGCAGTTCTTC
CDR3: CSVELAGTEQFF
J: TRBJ2-1
V: TRBV29-1
size: many
D: TRBD2

DNA: TGTGCCACCAGCAGAGATCAGTTGCGGCCTTACAATGAGCAGTTCTTC
CDR3: CATSRDQLRPYNEQFF
J: TRBJ2-1
V: TRBV15
size: few
D: -

DNA: TGTGCCAGCAGTTATCCCCCCCCGACAGGGGATGGCGGCTACACCTTC
CDR3: CASSYPPPTGDGGYTF
J: TRBJ1-2
V: TRBV6-1
size: many
D: TRBD1

DNA: TGTGCCAGCAGCTTATGGCCTAGCGGGAGATACAATGAGCAGTTCTTC
CDR3: CASSLWPSGRYNEQFF
J: TRBJ2-1
V: TRBV11-3
size: many
D: TRBD2

DNA: TGCGCCAGCAGCCCGGCCGTACTAGCGGGAGACCCCGGGGAGCTGTTTTTT
CDR3: CASSPAVLAGDPGELFF
J: TRBJ2-2
V: TRBV5-1
size: many
D: TRBD2

DNA: TGTGCCAGCAGCCAAGATAGGGTTTCCCCGGGCACAGGGCTCTACGAGCAGTACTTC
CDR3: CASSQDRVSPGTGLYEQYF
J: TRBJ2-7
V: TRBV5-1
size: -
D: -

DNA: TGTGCCAGCAACCTAACCCGGACGGGGCTTTACGAGCAGTACTTC
CDR3: CASNLTRTGLYEQYF
J: TRBJ2-7
V: TRBV11-2
size: -
D: -

DNA: TGCGCCAGCAGCCACTACCCCTACGAGCAGTACTTC
CDR3: CASSHYPYEQYF
J: TRBJ2-7
V: TRBV4-1
size: -
D: -

DNA: TGTGCCAGCAGTTTGTTGGGGTATGAGGCTTTCTTT
CDR3: CASSLLGYEAFF
J: TRBJ1-1
V: TRBV28
size: many
D: -

DNA: TGTGCCACCAGCAGCGTATCCGGGCCGCTCTACTCTGGGGCCAACGTCCTGACTTTC
CDR3: CATSSVSGPLYSGANVLTF
J: TRBJ2-6
V: TRBV15
size: -
D: -

DNA: TGTGCCAGCAGCCGTAGGGCGGACAGAGATAATGAGCAGTTCTTC
CDR3: CASSRRADRDNEQFF
J: TRBJ2-1
V: TRBV28
size: many
D: -

DNA: TGTGCCAGCAGACGGGCGGGGCTTTTCGGTAGCTTCTCGTACGAGCAGTACTTC
CDR3: CASRRAGLFGSFSYEQYF
J: TRBJ2-7
V: TRBV28
size: many
D: -

DNA: TGTGCCAGCAGCCGGAGTCCCGGGACTACCTTACAAGAGACCCAGTACTTC
CDR3: CASSRSPGTTLQETQYF
J: TRBJ2-5
V: TRBV3-1
size: many
D: TRBD2

DNA: TGTGCCAGCAGTTACTCGAACGGGGCCAAAAACATTCAGTACTTC
CDR3: CASSYSNGAKNIQYF
J: TRBJ2-4
V: TRBV6-6
size: -
D: -

DNA: TGTGCCAGCAGCTTACGAGGCTACGGGCAGTACTTC
CDR3: CASSLRGYGQYF
J: TRBJ2-7
V: TRBV11-2
size: -
D: -

DNA: TGCAGTGCTAGCCCGGGACTAGCGGGCACCGGGGAGCTGTTTTTT
CDR3: CSASPGLAGTGELFF
J: TRBJ2-2
V: TRBV20-1
size: -
D: TRBD2

DNA: TGTGCCAGCACCCCAGGCGCGGGAGGGCCTTACGAGCAGTACTTC
CDR3: CASTPGAGGPYEQYF
J: TRBJ2-7
V: TRBV11-2
size: few
D: TRBD2

DNA: TGCGCCAGCAGCCCGGAGGCCCACAATGGGAATACGCAGTATTTT
CDR3: CASSPEAHNGNTQYF
J: TRBJ2-3
V: TRBV5-1
size: -
D: -